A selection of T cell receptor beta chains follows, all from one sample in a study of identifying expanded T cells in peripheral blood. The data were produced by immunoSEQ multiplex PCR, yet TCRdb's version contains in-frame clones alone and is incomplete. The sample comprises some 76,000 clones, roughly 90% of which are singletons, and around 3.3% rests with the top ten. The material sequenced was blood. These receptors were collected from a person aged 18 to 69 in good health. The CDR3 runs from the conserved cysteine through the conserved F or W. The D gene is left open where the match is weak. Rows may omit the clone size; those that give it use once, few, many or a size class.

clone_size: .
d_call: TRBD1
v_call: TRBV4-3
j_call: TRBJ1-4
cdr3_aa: CASSRGQGVRDEKLFF
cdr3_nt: TGCGCCAGCAGCCGCGGGCAGGGGGTAAGGGATGAAAAACTGTTTTTT

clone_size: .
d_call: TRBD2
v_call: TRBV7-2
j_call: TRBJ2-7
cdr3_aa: CASSQVAGGSYEQYF
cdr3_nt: TGTGCCAGCAGCCAAGTAGCGGGGGGCTCCTACGAGCAGTACTTC

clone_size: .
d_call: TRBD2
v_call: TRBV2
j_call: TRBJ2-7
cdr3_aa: CASSEVGLATYEQYF
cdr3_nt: TGTGCCAGCAGCGAAGTGGGACTAGCAACGTACGAGCAGTACTTC

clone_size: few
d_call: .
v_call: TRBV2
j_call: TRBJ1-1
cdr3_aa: CASSAGTVGAFF
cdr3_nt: TGTGCCAGCAGTGCTGGGACTGTTGGGGCTTTCTTT

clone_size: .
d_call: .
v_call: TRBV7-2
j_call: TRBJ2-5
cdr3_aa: CASRLTRGETQYF
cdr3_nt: TGTGCCAGCCGCTTAACCCGGGGGGAGACCCAGTACTTC

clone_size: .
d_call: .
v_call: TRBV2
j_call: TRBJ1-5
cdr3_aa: CASSSSAGGNQPQHF
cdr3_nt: TGTGCCAGCAGCTCCTCGGCGGGGGGCAATCAGCCCCAGCATTTT

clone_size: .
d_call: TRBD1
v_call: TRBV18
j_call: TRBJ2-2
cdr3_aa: CASSPRQGNTGELFF
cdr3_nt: TGTGCCAGCTCACCCCGACAGGGGAACACCGGGGAGCTGTTTTTT

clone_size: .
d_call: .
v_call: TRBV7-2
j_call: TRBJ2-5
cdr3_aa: CASSAMETQYF
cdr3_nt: TGTGCCAGCAGTGCTATGGAGACCCAGTACTTC

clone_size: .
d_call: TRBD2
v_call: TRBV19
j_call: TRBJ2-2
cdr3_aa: CASSGPLAGPTGELFF
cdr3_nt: TGTGCCAGTAGTGGCCCACTAGCGGGTCCAACCGGGGAGCTGTTTTTT

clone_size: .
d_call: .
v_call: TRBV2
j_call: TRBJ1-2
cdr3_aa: CASFPRTLGGYTF
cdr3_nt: TGTGCCAGCTTCCCCAGGACTCTTGGGGGCTACACCTTC

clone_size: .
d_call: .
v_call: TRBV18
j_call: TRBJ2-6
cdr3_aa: CASSPSLSVVGTTGANVLTF
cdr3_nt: TGTGCCAGCTCACCGTCTTTGTCCGTAGTCGGGACAACTGGGGCCAACGTCCTGACTTTC

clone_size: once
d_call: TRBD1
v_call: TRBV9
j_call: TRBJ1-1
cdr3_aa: CASSSGGLSTEAFF
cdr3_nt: TGTGCCAGCAGCTCAGGGGGCTTGAGTACTGAAGCTTTCTTT

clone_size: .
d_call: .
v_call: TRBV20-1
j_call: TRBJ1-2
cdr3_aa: CSAIELYGYTF
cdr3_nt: TGCAGTGCTATAGAACTCTATGGCTACACCTTC

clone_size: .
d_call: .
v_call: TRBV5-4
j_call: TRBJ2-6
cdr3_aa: CASSEVGANVLTF
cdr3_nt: TGTGCCAGCAGCGAGGTAGGGGCCAACGTCCTGACTTTC

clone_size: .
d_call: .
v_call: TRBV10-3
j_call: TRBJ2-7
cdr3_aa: CAISESVVRSYEQYF
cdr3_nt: TGTGCCATCAGTGAGTCGGTGGTAAGATCCTACGAGCAGTACTTC

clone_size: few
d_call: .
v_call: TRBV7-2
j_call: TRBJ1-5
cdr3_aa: CASSLGLRQPQHF
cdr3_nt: TGTGCCAGCAGCTTGGGTCTAAGGCAGCCCCAGCATTTT

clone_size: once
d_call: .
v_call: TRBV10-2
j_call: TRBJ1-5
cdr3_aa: CASSRGVEQPQHF
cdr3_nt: TGCGCCAGCAGCCGGGGGGTGGAACAGCCCCAGCATTTT

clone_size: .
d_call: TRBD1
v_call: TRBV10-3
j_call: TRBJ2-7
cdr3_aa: CAISDPGQGSYEQYF
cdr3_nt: TGTGCCATCAGTGATCCGGGACAGGGGTCCTACGAGCAGTACTTC

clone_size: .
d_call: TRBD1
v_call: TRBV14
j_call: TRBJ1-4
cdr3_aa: CASSQGIDRGLGEKLFF
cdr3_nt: TGTGCCAGCAGCCAAGGAATCGACAGGGGACTAGGAGAAAAACTGTTTTTT

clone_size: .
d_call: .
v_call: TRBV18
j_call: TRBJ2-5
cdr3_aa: CASSPRLGGETQYF
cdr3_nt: TGTGCCAGCTCACCACGTCTGGGGGGTGAGACCCAGTACTTC

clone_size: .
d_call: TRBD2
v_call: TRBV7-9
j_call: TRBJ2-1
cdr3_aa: CASSLGVSASGTSNEQFF
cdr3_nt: TGTGCCAGCAGCTTAGGAGTCTCGGCTAGCGGGACGTCCAATGAGCAGTTCTTC

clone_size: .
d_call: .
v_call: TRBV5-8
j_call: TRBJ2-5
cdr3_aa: CASSLVGGLETQYF
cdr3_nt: TGTGCCAGCAGCTTGGTGGGGGGGCTAGAGACCCAGTACTTC

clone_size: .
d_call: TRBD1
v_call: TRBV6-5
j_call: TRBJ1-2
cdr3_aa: CASGTGQGNYGYTF
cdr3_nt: TGTGCCAGCGGTACGGGACAGGGTAACTATGGCTACACCTTC

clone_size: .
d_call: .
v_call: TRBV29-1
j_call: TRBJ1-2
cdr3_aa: CSVLDPATYGYTF
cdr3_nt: TGCAGCGTTTTGGATCCGGCTACCTATGGCTACACCTTC

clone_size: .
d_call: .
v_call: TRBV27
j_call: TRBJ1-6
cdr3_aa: CASSLRWQGNTPLHF
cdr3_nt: TGTGCCAGCAGTTTAAGGTGGCAGGGAAATACACCCCTCCACTTT

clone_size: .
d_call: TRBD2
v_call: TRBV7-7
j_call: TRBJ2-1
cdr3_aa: CASSLVGLGLKKVGNEQFF
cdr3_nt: TGTGCCAGCAGCTTAGTGGGACTAGGTTTGAAAAAAGTGGGGAATGAGCAGTTCTTC

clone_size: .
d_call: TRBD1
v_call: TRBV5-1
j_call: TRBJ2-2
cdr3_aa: CASSLLWPDRGTGELFF
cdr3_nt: TGCGCCAGCAGCCTACTATGGCCGGACAGGGGTACCGGGGAGCTGTTTTTT

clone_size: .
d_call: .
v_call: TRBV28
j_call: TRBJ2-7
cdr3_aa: CASSLLAGYSYEQYF
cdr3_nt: TGTGCCAGCAGTTTGTTGGCAGGCTACTCCTACGAGCAGTACTTC

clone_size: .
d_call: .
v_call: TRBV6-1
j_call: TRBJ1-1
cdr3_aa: CASSERVRTEAFF
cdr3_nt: TGTGCCAGCAGTGAACGGGTCCGCACTGAAGCTTTCTTT

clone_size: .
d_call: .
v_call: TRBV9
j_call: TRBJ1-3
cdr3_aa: CASRGTAGNTIYF
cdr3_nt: TGTGCCAGCAGGGGCACCGCTGGAAACACCATATATTTT

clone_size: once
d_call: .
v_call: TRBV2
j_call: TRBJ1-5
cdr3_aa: CAAGGLSNQPQHF
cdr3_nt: TGTGCCGCCGGAGGCCTCAGCAATCAGCCCCAGCATTTT

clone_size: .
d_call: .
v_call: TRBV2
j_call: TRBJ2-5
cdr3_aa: CASNQGAVGTQYF
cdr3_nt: TGTGCCAGCAATCAGGGAGCGGTTGGGACCCAGTACTTC

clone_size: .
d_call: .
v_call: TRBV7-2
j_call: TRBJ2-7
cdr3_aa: CASSLSREQYF
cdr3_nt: TGTGCCAGCAGCTTATCCAGAGAGCAGTACTTC

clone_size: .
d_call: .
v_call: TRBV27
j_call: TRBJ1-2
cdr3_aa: CASGRQGLGYTF
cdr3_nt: TGTGCCAGCGGGCGGCAGGGCTTAGGCTACACCTTC

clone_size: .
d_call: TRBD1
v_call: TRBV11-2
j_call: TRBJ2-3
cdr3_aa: CASSLGDRVPDTQYF
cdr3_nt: TGTGCCAGCAGCTTAGGAGACAGGGTACCAGATACGCAGTATTTT

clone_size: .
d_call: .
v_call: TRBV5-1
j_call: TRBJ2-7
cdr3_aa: CASCRDPVGEQYF
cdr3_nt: TGCGCCAGTTGCCGGGACCCCGTGGGAGAGCAGTACTTC

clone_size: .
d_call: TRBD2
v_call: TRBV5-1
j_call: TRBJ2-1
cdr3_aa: CASSLVPAGGLSSYNEQFF
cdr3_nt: TGCGCCAGCAGCTTGGTCCCAGCGGGGGGCCTATCCTCCTACAATGAGCAGTTCTTC

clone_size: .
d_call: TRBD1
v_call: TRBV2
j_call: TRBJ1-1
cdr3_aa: CASSPVGGATEAFF
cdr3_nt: TGTGCCAGCAGTCCCGTAGGGGGCGCCACTGAAGCTTTCTTT

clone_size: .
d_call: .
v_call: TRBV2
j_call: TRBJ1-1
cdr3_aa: CASSQRRQTGRSEAFF
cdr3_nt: TGTGCCAGCTCCCAACGGAGGCAGACAGGACGATCTGAAGCTTTCTTT

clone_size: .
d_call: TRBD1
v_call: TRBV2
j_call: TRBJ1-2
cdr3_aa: CASSHSRDRVDGYTF
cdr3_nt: TGTGCCAGCAGCCACTCCCGGGACAGGGTGGATGGCTACACCTTC

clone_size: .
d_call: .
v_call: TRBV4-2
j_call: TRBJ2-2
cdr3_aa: CASSQDSVTHNTGELFF
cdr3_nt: TGTGCCAGCAGCCAAGATTCTGTGACCCATAACACCGGGGAGCTGTTTTTT

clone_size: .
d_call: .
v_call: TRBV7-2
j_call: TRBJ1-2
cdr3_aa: CASSLILEVYGYTF
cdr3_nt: TGTGCCAGCAGCTTAATTCTAGAAGTTTATGGCTACACCTTC

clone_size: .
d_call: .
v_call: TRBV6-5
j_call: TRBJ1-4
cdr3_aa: CASSYSPNGGKLFF
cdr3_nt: TGTGCCAGCAGTTACTCTCCAAACGGTGGAAAACTGTTTTTT

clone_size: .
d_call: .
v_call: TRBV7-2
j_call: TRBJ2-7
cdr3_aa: CASSLSTGQTYEQYF
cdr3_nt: TGTGCCAGCAGCCTCTCGACAGGCCAAACCTACGAGCAGTACTTC

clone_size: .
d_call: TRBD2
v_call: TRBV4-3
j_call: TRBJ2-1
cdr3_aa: CASSQDRGTSGGHEQFF
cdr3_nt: TGCGCCAGCAGCCAAGATCGCGGGACTAGCGGGGGCCATGAGCAGTTCTTC

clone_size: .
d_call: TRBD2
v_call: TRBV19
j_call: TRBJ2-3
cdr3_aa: CASSRERLAGGWGPDTQYF
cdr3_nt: TGTGCCAGTAGTAGGGAGAGACTAGCGGGGGGTTGGGGCCCAGATACGCAGTATTTT

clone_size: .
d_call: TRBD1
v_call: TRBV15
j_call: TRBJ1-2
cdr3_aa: CATLPSGTGTNYTF
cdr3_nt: TGTGCCACCCTGCCTTCCGGGACAGGGACGAACTACACCTTC

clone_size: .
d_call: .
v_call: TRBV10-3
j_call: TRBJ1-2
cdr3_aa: CAISDLDSYYGYTF
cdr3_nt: TGTGCCATCAGTGACCTGGACAGTTATTATGGCTACACCTTC

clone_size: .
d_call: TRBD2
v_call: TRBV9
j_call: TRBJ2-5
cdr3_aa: CASSVGGRAEETQYF
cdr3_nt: TGTGCCAGCAGCGTTGGCGGGAGGGCCGAGGAGACCCAGTACTTC

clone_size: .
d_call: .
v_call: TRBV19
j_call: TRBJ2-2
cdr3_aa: CASSSQGDTGELFF
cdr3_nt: TGTGCCAGTAGTAGCCAGGGAGACACCGGGGAGCTGTTTTTT

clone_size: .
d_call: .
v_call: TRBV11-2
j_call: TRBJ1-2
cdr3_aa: CASSLDDWRISYGYTF
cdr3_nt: TGTGCCAGCAGCTTAGATGACTGGAGGATTTCTTATGGCTACACCTTC

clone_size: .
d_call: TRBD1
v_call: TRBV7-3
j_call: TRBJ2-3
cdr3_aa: CASSYGQGVTDTQYF
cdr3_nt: TGTGCCAGCAGCTACGGACAGGGCGTCACAGATACGCAGTATTTT

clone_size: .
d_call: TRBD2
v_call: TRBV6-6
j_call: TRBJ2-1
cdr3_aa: CASSYPGLAGYEQFF
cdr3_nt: TGTGCCAGCAGTTACCCAGGACTAGCGGGCTATGAGCAGTTCTTC